The sequence of this T cell receptor (beta chain) was determined in a study of shared clonotypes between healthy human individuals. Findings and limits, study-wide: The donor pool, a small one, limited the genetic and exposure-history diversity represented.

Here immunoSEQ multiplex PCR was the method, and the copy in TCRdb shows in-frame clones only, minus some. The sample has about 500,000 clones, 75% to 80% seen once. Germline values: CDR1 MNHNY, CDR2 SVGAGI (reference sequence). The CDR3 length is 15 residues. J was trimmed by 3 bases and V by 5 bases; bases with no gene match: 7. There were only Caucasian adults among the donors, and all lived in Nashville, Tennessee. This clone was seen ten or more times. What it recognizes is unknown. Other DNA sequences in the same sample also yield this CDR3. This chain connects TRBV6-6 to TRBJ2-7, with 10 bases aligning to TRBD2. Sequenced sample: PBMCs. The sequence derives from a woman between 35 and 50 years old in good health. Some clones in this sample may be carry-over from other donors' samples. This CDR3 is CASSPKLAGLYEQYF. The CDR3 DNA sequence: TGTGCCAGCAGTCCTAAACTAGCGGGACTCTACGAGCAGTACTTC.